The source of this TCR beta chain is a study of cytomegalovirus exposure and HLA in healthy donors. Here immunoSEQ multiplex PCR was the method, and the copy in TCRdb shows in-frame clones only, minus some. Altogether about 140,000 clones are present, 88% being singletons, with the ten largest covering around 8%. Study results and caveats: Whilst most TCR sequences proved rare, a subset of public TCRs occurred across many donors.

The CDR3 spans 16 residues. On this clone itself: Its target is not known.

V and J are TRBV21-1 and TRBJ2-1; the table's D call, TRBD2, was not checked against the DNA. TRBV21-1 is a known pseudogene. The clonotype comes from a woman aged 18-30 years in good health and CMV-seropositive. The sequencing input was PBMCs. The CDR3 coding sequence is TGTGCCAGCAGCATGGGACTAGCGGGAGGTTTCAATGAGCAGTTCTTC. Protein product: CASSMGLAGGFNEQFF.